The clone carrying this TCR beta chain was counted once. Profiling relied on immunoSEQ multiplex PCR, and the TCRdb table lists in-frame clones only, not all of them. The sample shows roughly 21,000 clones, approximately 90% of them seen only once. The data were obtained in a study of blood T cell repertoires in COVID-19. There are 14 residues in the CDR3. The germline gives CDR1 LNHDA, CDR2 SQIVND (reference sequence). Trimming took 1 base from V and 4 from J, leaving 9 bases between them. The clonotype was recovered from an elderly woman with active or convalescent COVID-19. The sample taken for sequencing was peripheral blood. J is TRBJ2-3 and V is TRBV19; possible D gene TRBD1, 6 bases. The CDR3 region has the DNA TGTGCCAGTAGTATAGGTGGACAGCCAGATACGCAGTATTTT. Protein product: CASSIGGQPDTQYF.